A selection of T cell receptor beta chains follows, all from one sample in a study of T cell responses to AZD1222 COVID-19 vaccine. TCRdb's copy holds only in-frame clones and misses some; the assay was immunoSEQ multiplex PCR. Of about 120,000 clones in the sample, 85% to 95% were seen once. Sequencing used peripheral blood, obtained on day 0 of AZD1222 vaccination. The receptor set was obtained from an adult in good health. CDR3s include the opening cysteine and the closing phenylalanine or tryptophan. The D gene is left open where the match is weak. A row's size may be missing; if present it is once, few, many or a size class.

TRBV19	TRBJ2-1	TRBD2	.	CAAGLAGDEQFF	TGTGCCGCCGGACTAGCGGGAGATGAGCAGTTCTTC
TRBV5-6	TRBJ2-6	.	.	CASSLLAMSSGANVLTF	TGTGCCAGCAGCTTATTAGCCATGAGTTCTGGGGCCAACGTCCTGACTTTC
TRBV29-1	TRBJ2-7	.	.	CSGLVGGYEQYF	TGCAGCGGTCTTGTCGGCGGCTACGAGCAGTACTTC
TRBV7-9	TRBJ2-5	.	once	CASSPGGAQYF	TGTGCCAGCAGCCCCGGTGGGGCCCAGTACTTC
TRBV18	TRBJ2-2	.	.	CASSSERVGNTGELFF	TGTGCCAGCTCATCTGAGCGGGTGGGAAACACCGGGGAGCTGTTTTTT
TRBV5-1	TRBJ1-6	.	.	CASSLLLRETGSPLHF	TGCGCCAGCAGCTTGTTGTTGAGGGAGACGGGTTCACCCCTCCACTTT
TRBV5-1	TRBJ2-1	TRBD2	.	CASSLVRGSGNEQFF	TGCGCCAGCAGCTTGGTTCGCGGGAGTGGAAATGAGCAGTTCTTC
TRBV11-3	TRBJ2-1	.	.	CASGTHSGQKNEQFF	TGTGCCAGCGGTACACATTCCGGGCAGAAAAATGAGCAGTTCTTC
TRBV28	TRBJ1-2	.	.	CASSLGGHYGYTF	TGTGCCAGCAGTTTAGGAGGGCACTATGGCTACACCTTC
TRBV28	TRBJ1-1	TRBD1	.	CAIHLDRTEAFF	TGTGCCATCCATCTGGACAGGACAGAAGCTTTCTTT
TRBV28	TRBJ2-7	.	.	CASEGRRSYEQYF	TGTGCCAGCGAGGGCAGGCGATCCTACGAGCAGTACTTC
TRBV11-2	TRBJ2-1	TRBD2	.	CASRAWLAGRWEQFF	TGTGCCAGCAGAGCCTGGCTAGCGGGAAGGTGGGAGCAGTTCTTC
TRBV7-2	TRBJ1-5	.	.	CASSARYSNQPQHF	TGTGCCAGCAGCGCTAGGTATAGCAATCAGCCCCAGCATTTT
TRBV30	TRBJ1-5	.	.	CAWSSRTMRVGNQPQHF	TGTGCCTGGAGCTCGCGGACAATGAGGGTTGGCAATCAGCCCCAGCATTTT
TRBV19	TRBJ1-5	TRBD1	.	CASSFETGISNQPQHF	TGTGCCAGTAGCTTCGAGACAGGGATTAGCAATCAGCCCCAGCATTTT
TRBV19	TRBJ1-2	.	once	CASTPTDRSDGYTF	TGTGCCAGTACTCCCACCGACAGGAGCGATGGCTACACCTTC
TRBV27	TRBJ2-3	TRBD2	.	CASSLLAGGTDTQYF	TGTGCCAGCAGTTTGTTAGCGGGAGGCACAGATACGCAGTATTTT
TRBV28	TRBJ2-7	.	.	CASSLRQVQYEQYF	TGTGCCAGCAGTCTCCGCCAGGTCCAGTACGAGCAGTACTTC
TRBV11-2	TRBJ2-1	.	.	CASTLLMGEQFF	TGTGCCAGCACCTTGCTTATGGGTGAGCAGTTCTTC
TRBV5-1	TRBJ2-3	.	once	CASSLRTDTQYF	TGCGCCAGCAGCTTACGCACAGATACGCAGTATTTT
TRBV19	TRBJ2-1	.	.	CASRLGRGNNEQFF	TGTGCCAGTCGACTAGGACGGGGTAACAATGAGCAGTTCTTC
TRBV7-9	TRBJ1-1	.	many	CASSWDTLNTEAFF	TGTGCCAGCAGCTGGGACACCTTGAACACTGAAGCTTTCTTT
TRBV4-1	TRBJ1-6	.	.	CASSQVPARAYNSPLHF	TGCGCCAGCAGCCAAGTTCCCGCCCGGGCCTATAATTCACCCCTCCACTTT
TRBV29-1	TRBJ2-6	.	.	CSVVEGIQSGANVLTF	TGCAGCGTTGTAGAGGGGATACAATCTGGGGCCAACGTCCTGACTTTC
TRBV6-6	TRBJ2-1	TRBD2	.	CASRIAGVVDEQFF	TGTGCCAGCAGAATAGCGGGAGTGGTGGATGAGCAGTTCTTC
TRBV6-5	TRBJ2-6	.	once	CASTGTAAGANVLTF	TGTGCCAGCACCGGGACGGCGGCTGGGGCCAACGTCCTGACTTTC
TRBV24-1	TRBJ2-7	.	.	CATSESEYEQYF	TGTGCCACCAGTGAGTCTGAGTACGAGCAGTACTTC
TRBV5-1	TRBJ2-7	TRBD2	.	CASTGTSGVYEQYF	TGCGCCAGCACCGGGACTAGCGGTGTCTACGAGCAGTACTTC
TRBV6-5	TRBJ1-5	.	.	CASRKNREQNQPQHF	TGTGCCAGCAGGAAGAACCGGGAGCAAAATCAGCCCCAGCATTTT
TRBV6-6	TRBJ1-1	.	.	CASSIGRGMNTEAFF	TGTGCCAGCAGTATCGGCAGGGGCATGAACACTGAAGCTTTCTTT
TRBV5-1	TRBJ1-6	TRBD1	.	CASSLGDSFSPLHF	TGCGCCAGCAGCTTAGGGGACAGTTTTTCACCCCTCCACTTT
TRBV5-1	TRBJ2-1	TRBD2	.	CASSLDLAGVYNEQFF	TGCGCCAGCAGCTTGGATCTAGCGGGAGTCTACAATGAGCAGTTCTTC
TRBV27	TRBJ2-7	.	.	CASSWGPGPYEQYF	TGTGCCAGCAGTTGGGGCCCGGGCCCCTACGAGCAGTACTTC
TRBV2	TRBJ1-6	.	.	CATHIFYDSPLHF	TGTGCCACCCACATTTTCTATGATTCACCCCTCCACTTT
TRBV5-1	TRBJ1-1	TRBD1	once	CASSLDRGRSTEAFF	TGCGCCAGCAGCTTAGACAGGGGGAGAAGCACTGAAGCTTTCTTT
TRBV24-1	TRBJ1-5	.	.	CATSDQGGIGGQPQHF	TGTGCCACCAGTGACCAAGGGGGGATAGGGGGTCAGCCCCAGCATTTT
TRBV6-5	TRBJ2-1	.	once	CASSYSLIHNEQFF	TGTGCCAGCAGTTACTCTCTTATCCACAATGAGCAGTTCTTC
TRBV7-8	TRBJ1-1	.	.	CASSSSRAGTEAFF	TGTGCCAGCAGCTCATCCAGGGCCGGAACTGAAGCTTTCTTT
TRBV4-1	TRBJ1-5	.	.	CASSPPGNQPQHF	TGCGCCAGCAGCCCACCAGGCAATCAGCCCCAGCATTTT